These 6 T cell receptor beta chains came from one sample sequenced in a study of T-cell memory formation after mild COVID-19. MiXCR was run by TCRdb on the 5' RACE reads, yielding one entry per CDR3 protein. The sample carries almost 250,000 distinct CDR3 sequences, 15% recorded once. Sequencing used PBMCs or a T cell subset sorted from them (not recorded which). The receptors here all came from an adult woman who had mild COVID-19 (a few samples of this study predate the infection). Cell type and time point are not known.

This clonotype was detected only a few times. The chain uses TRBV5-1 and TRBJ1-1; maybe TRBD1 (6 bases). This CDR3 is 14 amino acids long. The germline V and J ends were trimmed by 7 bases and 4 bases, with 17 bases remaining between them. From germline, CDR1 is SGHRS and CDR2 YFSETQ. The CDR3 sequence: CASRETGLPTEAFF. CDR3 sequence (DNA): TGCGCCAGCCGCGAGACAGGCCTCCCCACTGAAGCTTTCTTT.

The V gene is TRBV12-3 or TRBV12-4, the J gene TRBJ2-1; 9 bases match TRBD2. The CDR3 is 14 amino acids. After removal of 8 bases from V and 3 bases from J, the junction contained 5 bases not matched to a gene. The CDR3 DNA reads as TGTGCCAGCGGGAATAGCGGGGGCTACAATGAGCAGTTCTTC. Translating gives CASGNSGGYNEQFF.

The chain combines TRBV20-1 with TRBJ1-5; no definite D call. The CDR3 loop spans 12 amino acids. The V end lost 1 base, the J end lost 4 bases, and 5 bases lay between the germline ends. Germline CDR1 DFQATT, CDR2 SNEGSKA (reference sequence). The CDR3 loop is CSARGANQPQHF. Here the CDR3 DNA reads TGCAGTGCTAGAGGAGCAAATCAGCCCCAGCATTTT.

V gene TRBV9 combines with J gene TRBJ2-1, with D maybe TRBD2 (7 bases). CDR3 length equals 16 residues. Looked up from germline, CDR1 is SGDLS and CDR2 is YYNGEE. V gave up 0 bases and J gave up 4 bases, with 14 bases separating them. CDR3 DNA sequence: TGTGCCAGCAGCGTAGGGGAGGGGACACTTTACAATGAGCAGTTCTTC. As protein: CASSVGEGTLYNEQFF.

The chain carries TRBV10-3 and TRBJ1-5, with no clear D. V lost 2 bases and J lost 0, with 8 bases in between. Germline values: CDR1 ENHRY, CDR2 SYGVKD. CDR3 size: 15 residues. The chain's CDR3 is CAISERETSNQPQHF. The CDR3 DNA sequence: TGTGCCATCAGTGAGAGGGAAACTAGCAATCAGCCCCAGCATTTT.

The gene calls are TRBV28 and TRBJ1-1; D remains unclear. Germline CDR1 and CDR2: MDHEN and SYDVKM. Trimming cost V 8 bases and J 1 base, with 14 bases left between them. This CDR3 region has 14 residues. CDR3 nucleotide sequence: TGTGCCAGCCGCCTGGGGAGGAGGAACACTGAAGCTTTCTTT. Translated, it gives CASRLGRRNTEAFF. Full variable domain (rest looked up from reference TRBV28 and TRBJ1-1): DVKVTQSSRYLVKRTGEKVFLECVQDMDHENMFWYRQDPGLGLRLIYFSYDVKMKEKGDIPEGYSVSREKKERFSLILESASTNQTSMYLCASRLGRRNTEAFFGQGTRLTVV.